This note documents a single T cell receptor (beta chain) sequence. Antigen specificity is unknown. This specimen comes from a study of CD8 T cells in Susac syndrome. Findings of the study overall: Acknowledgment was made by the study that its TCR sequencing and HLA analysis involved a relatively small number of individuals.

This CDR3 is 17 amino acids long. The V gene end was trimmed by 5 bases and the J gene end by 2 bases; junction bases not matched to a gene: 11. The germline V gene encodes CDR1 SEHNR and CDR2 FQNEAQ (reference sequence). The RNA, about 0.45 to 1 ug, was put through reverse transcription using random hexamers. Each CDR3 protein gets one entry after TCRdb re-called the immunoSEQ multiplex PCR reads with MiXCR. The table has under 150,000 distinct CDR3 sequences, around nine tenths seen once. V and J are TRBV7-9 and TRBJ2-2, with TRBD2 matching over 7 bases. Sequencing was done on a sample of CD8+ T cells from PBMCs. The sequence was collected from a human donor with multiple sclerosis. The CDR3 sequence is CASSPLGVAGNTGELFF. The DNA for the CDR3 is TGTGCCAGCAGCCCGTTAGGGGTAGCGGGTAACACCGGGGAGCTGTTTTTT. Together with reference TRBV7-9 and TRBJ2-2, the CDR3 gives the full variable domain: DTGVSQNPRHKITKRGQNVTFRCDPISEHNRLYWYRQTLGQGPEFLTYFQNEAQLEKSRLLSDRFSAERPKGSFSTLEIQRTEQGDSAMYLCASSPLGVAGNTGELFFGEGSRLTVL.